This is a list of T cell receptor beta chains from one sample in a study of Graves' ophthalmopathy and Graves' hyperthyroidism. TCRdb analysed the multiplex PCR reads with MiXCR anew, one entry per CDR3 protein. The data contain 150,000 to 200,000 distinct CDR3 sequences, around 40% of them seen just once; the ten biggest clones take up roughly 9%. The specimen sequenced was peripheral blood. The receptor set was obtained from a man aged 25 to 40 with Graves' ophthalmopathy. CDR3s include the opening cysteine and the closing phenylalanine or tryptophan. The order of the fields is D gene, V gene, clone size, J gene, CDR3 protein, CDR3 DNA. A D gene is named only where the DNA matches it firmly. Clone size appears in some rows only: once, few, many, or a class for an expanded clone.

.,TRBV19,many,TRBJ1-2,CASSIDQLTGGYTF,TGTGCCAGTAGTATAGATCAACTTACCGGTGGCTACACCTTC
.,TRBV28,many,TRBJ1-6,CASSDIPELNSPLHF,TGTGCCAGCAGCGACATACCGGAATTGAATTCACCCCTCCACTTT
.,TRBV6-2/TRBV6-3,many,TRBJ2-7,CASTPDRLTYEQYF,TGTGCCAGCACCCCCGACAGGTTAACCTACGAGCAGTACTTC
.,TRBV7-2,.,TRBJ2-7,CASSLKGEGSYEQYF,TGTGCCAGCAGCTTAAAGGGAGAGGGGTCCTACGAGCAGTACTTC
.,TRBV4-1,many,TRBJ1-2,CASSHSLDSYGYTF,TGCGCCAGCAGCCATTCCTTGGACAGCTATGGCTACACCTTC
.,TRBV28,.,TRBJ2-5,CASSFRQHETQYF,TGTGCCAGCAGTTTTCGACAGCACGAGACCCAGTACTTC
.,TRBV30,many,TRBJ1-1,CAWSVVMGTEAFF,TGTGCCTGGAGTGTTGTTATGGGCACTGAAGCTTTCTTT
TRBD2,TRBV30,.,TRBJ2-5,CAWSVPRGGETQYF,TGTGCCTGGAGTGTACCACGCGGGGGGGAGACCCAGTACTTC
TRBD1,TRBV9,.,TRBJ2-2,CASSLRTGSTGELFF,TGTGCCAGCAGCCTTCGGACAGGGTCCACCGGGGAGCTGTTTTTT
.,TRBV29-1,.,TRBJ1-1,CSVDGGEAFF,TGCAGCGTTGACGGGGGCGAAGCTTTCTTT
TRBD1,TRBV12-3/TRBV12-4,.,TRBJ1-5,CATQGGNQPQHF,TGTGCCACGCAGGGGGGCAATCAGCCCCAGCATTTT
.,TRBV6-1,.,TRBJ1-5,CASSDTQDQPQHF,TGTGCCAGCAGTGATACCCAGGATCAGCCCCAGCATTTT
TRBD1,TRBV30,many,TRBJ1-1,CAWGTGGTEAFF,TGTGCCTGGGGGACAGGGGGCACTGAAGCTTTCTTT
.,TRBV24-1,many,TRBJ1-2,CATSDAYGYTF,TGTGCCACCAGTGATGCCTATGGCTACACCTTC
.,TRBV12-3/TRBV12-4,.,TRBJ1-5,CASSLGPPGQPQHF,TGTGCCAGCAGTTTAGGTCCGCCGGGGCAGCCCCAGCATTTT
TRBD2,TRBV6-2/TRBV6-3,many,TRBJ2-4,CASSAGRGGTKHIQYF,TGTGCCAGCAGTGCCGGACGGGGGGGCACAAAACACATTCAGTACTTC
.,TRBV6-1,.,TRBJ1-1,CASGQPLLRAFF,TGTGCCAGCGGGCAGCCCCTTTTGCGGGCTTTCTTT
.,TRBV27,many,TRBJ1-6,CASRGSSYNSPLHF,TGTGCCAGCAGGGGGAGCTCCTATAATTCACCCCTCCACTTT
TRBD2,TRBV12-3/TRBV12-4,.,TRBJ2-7,CASRKGTTSYEQYF,TGTGCCAGCAGAAAAGGGACTACCTCCTACGAGCAGTACTTC
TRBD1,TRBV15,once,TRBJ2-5,CATSRRQGMYQETQYF,TGTGCCACCAGCAGGAGACAGGGGATGTACCAAGAGACCCAGTACTTC
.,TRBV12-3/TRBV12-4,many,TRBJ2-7,CASTSQEVNYEQYF,TGTGCCAGCACGAGTCAGGAGGTGAACTACGAGCAGTACTTC
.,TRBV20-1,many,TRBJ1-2,CSARDTQLTYGYTF,TGCAGTGCTAGAGATACACAGTTAACCTATGGCTACACCTTC
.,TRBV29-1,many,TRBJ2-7,CSVEGYIRGEQYF,TGCAGCGTTGAGGGGTACATCCGAGGAGAGCAGTACTTC
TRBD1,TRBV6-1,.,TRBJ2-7,CASRTGQVNLYEQYF,TGTGCCAGCAGGACAGGACAGGTGAACCTCTACGAGCAGTACTTC
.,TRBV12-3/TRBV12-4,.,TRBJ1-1,CASSLIADMNTEAFF,TGTGCCAGCAGTTTAATTGCCGACATGAACACTGAAGCTTTCTTT
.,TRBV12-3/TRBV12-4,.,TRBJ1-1,CASSFRLLPGNTEAFF,TGTGCCAGCAGTTTTCGACTCCTTCCGGGAAACACTGAAGCTTTCTTT
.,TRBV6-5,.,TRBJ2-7,CASSYRPLSFEQYF,TGTGCCAGCAGTTACCGTCCTTTGTCGTTCGAGCAGTACTTC
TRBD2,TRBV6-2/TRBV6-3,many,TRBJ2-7,CASSSIAGVDEQYF,TGTGCCAGCAGCTCAATAGCGGGAGTAGACGAGCAGTACTTC
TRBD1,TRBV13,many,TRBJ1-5,CASNLRLTQGKDQPQHF,TGTGCCAGCAACTTAAGATTAACACAGGGGAAGGATCAGCCCCAGCATTTT
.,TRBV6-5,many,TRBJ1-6,CASSYGGLVSPLHF,TGTGCCAGCAGTTATGGGGGACTCGTTTCACCCCTCCACTTT
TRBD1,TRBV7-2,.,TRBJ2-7,CASSTGDRHFFF,TGTGCCAGCAGTACTGGGGACAGGCACTTTTTCTTC
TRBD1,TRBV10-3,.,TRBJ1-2,CAISESGSRDRGALFGYTF,TGTGCCATCAGTGAGAGTGGGTCCCGGGACAGGGGGGCCCTTTTCGGCTACACCTTC
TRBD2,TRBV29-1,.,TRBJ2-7,CSAGTSGMGEQYF,TGCAGCGCCGGGACTAGCGGGATGGGTGAGCAGTACTTC
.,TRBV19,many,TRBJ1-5,CASSISGRATQPQHF,TGTGCCAGTAGTATTTCAGGGCGAGCGACTCAGCCCCAGCATTTT
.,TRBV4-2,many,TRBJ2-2,CASSQVRANTGELFF,TGTGCCAGCAGCCAAGTTAGAGCGAACACCGGGGAGCTGTTTTTT
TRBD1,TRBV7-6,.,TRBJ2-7,CASSPGGQGLEQYF,TGTGCCAGCAGCCCCGGGGGACAGGGGCTGGAGCAGTACTTC
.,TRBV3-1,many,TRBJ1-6,CASSQGRQGNSPLHF,TGTGCCAGCAGCCAAGGTCGGCAGGGAAATTCACCCCTCCACTTT
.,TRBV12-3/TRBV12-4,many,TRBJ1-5,CASSFQGNQPQHF,TGTGCCAGCAGTTTCCAGGGGAATCAGCCCCAGCATTTT
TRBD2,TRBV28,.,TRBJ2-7,CASSGTSPLYEQYF,TGTGCCAGCAGCGGGACTAGCCCCCTTTACGAGCAGTACTTC
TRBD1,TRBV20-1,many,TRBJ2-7,CSATSAIGVGTGSREQYF,TGCAGTGCTACATCGGCGATTGGGGTAGGGACAGGGAGTAGGGAGCAGTACTTC
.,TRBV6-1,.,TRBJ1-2,CASSILIGASRGYTF,TGTGCCAGCAGTATATTGATCGGGGCGAGCCGCGGCTACACCTTC
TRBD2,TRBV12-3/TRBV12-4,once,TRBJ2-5,CASNRLAGGSAETQYF,TGTGCCAGCAACAGACTAGCGGGAGGCTCGGCAGAGACCCAGTACTTC
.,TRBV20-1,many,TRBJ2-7,CSARDPGFSEQYF,TGCAGTGCTAGAGATCCGGGGTTCTCCGAGCAGTACTTC
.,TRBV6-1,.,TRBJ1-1,CASSPGPVEAFF,TGTGCCAGCAGTCCTGGACCGGTTGAAGCTTTCTTT
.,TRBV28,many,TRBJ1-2,CASSYLQFSGFYGYTF,TGTGCCAGCAGTTATCTTCAATTCTCGGGGTTCTATGGCTACACCTTC
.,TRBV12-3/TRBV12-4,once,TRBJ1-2,CASSFRGDAADGYTF,TGTGCCAGCAGTTTCCGGGGAGACGCGGCTGATGGCTACACCTTC
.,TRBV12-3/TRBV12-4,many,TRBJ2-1,CASSFAHYNEQFF,TGTGCCAGCAGTTTTGCACACTACAATGAGCAGTTCTTC
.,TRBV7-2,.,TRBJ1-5,CASSDGGGPQHF,TGTGCCAGCAGCGATGGCGGGGGACCCCAGCATTTT
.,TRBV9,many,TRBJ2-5,CASSNNPRQSRRETQYF,TGTGCCAGCAGCAACAACCCCCGACAGTCCAGGCGAGAGACCCAGTACTTC
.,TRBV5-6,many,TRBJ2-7,CASSSPGILPYEQYF,TGTGCCAGCAGCTCCCCCGGGATCCTTCCCTACGAGCAGTACTTC